The next 19 T cell receptor beta chains were all read from a single sample in a study of T cell repertoires in cytomegalovirus infection. A single record per CDR3 protein comes from TCRdb applying MiXCR to the reads. Among about 450,000 distinct CDR3 sequences listed, 31% were seen once. Sequenced material: PBMCs. These receptors were collected from a human donor in good health (CMV status not recorded). Some clones in this sample may be carry-over from other donors' samples.

This clonotype was counted once. The V call is TRBV6-6, the J call TRBJ2-3, with 10 bases lining up with TRBD1. The CDR3 extends over 14 amino acids. In germline, CDR1 is MNHNY, CDR2 SVGAGI (reference sequence). V dropped 5 bases and J dropped 5; count of bases not matched to a gene: 4. Written as DNA, the CDR3 is TGTGCCAGCAGTGACAGGGGGCGCGGAGATACGCAGTATTTT. It specifies CASSDRGRGDTQYF.

Points on this clonotype: At one boundary the junction diverges from the germline segment, which might be a read error. The V and J genes are TRBV4-1 and TRBJ2-1; 8 positions match TRBD2. Germline V CDR1 and CDR2: MGHRA, YSYEKL. The length of the CDR3 is 19 residues. CDR3 DNA: TGCTCCAGCAGCCATCCTGAGGGGGGCGGGGGGCGCGGGGGCGATGAGCAGTTCTTC. It codes for CSSSHPEGGGGRGGDEQFF.

This clonotype has ten or more counts. The rearrangement uses TRBV7-2 and TRBJ1-2; 9 bases map to TRBD1. The CDR3 consists of 16 residues. The germline V gene has CDR1 SGHTA and CDR2 FQGNSA. With V trimmed by 1 base and J by 5 bases, 8 bases remained unmatched. The CDR3 sequence is CASSLEQGAVGYGYTF. As DNA, the CDR3 is TGTGCCAGCAGCTTAGAACAGGGGGCCGTAGGATATGGCTACACCTTC.

On this clonotype itself: This is likely a read error, given that the CDR3 carries no conserved phenylalanine or tryptophan at its end. The chain links TRBV7-2 to TRBJ2-5; 8 nucleotides line up with TRBD2. CDR1 and CDR2 (germline): SGHTA, FQGNSA. The CDR3 spans 21 residues. After removal of 4 bases from V and 2 bases from J, the junction contained 24 bases not matched to a gene. The CDR3 region has the DNA TGTGCCAGCAGCTCGCGAAAGAGTCCTCAGCGGGGGAGGATAGGGCAAGAGACCCAGTACTTA. Translated, it gives CASSSRKSPQRGRIGQETQYL.

The gene calls are TRBV19 and TRBJ2-5; TRBD2 might be the D (5 bases). The CDR3 is made up of 17 amino acids. Trimming pared 3 bases from V and 2 bases from J, leaving 19 bases between. Per germline, CDR1 LNHDA and CDR2 SQIVND (reference sequence). The CDR3, as DNA: TGTGCCAGTAGTATCCGAGGGCAGGTTCGAAAACAAGAGACCCAGTACTTC. Protein: CASSIRGQVRKQETQYF.

V is TRBV4-1 and J is TRBJ1-1; D unresolved. Germline assignment: CDR1 MGHRA and CDR2 YSYEKL. There are 11 residues in the CDR3. V lost 1 base and J lost 8, with 5 bases in between. CDR3 nucleotide sequence: TGCGCCAGCAGCCAAGCAACGGAAGCTTTCTTT. It is translated as CASSQATEAFF.

V usage is TRBV29-1 and J usage is TRBJ1-2; maybe TRBD1 (5 bases). Per the germline V gene, CDR1 is SQVTM and CDR2 is ANQGSEA. V was clipped by 3 bases and J by 2 bases, with 10 bases between them. The CDR3 spans 13 residues. This CDR3 reads CSVEAGPNYGYTF. CDR3 DNA sequence: TGCAGCGTTGAGGCAGGGCCCAACTATGGCTACACCTTC.

The chain has TRBV5-6 and TRBJ2-1; either TRBD1 or TRBD2 may supply D (5 bases each). The V gene lost 3 bases and the J gene lost 7 bases, with 17 bases spanning the gap. The CDR3 spans 15 residues. CDR1 SGHDT and CDR2 YYEEEE come from the germline V gene. CDR3 DNA: TGTGCCAGCAGCTGGACTCGGGACGCTCGAAATGAGCAGTTCTTC. It is translated as CASSWTRDARNEQFF.

This clonotype was observed a few times. The chain carries TRBV27 and TRBJ2-2; D may be TRBD1 (6 bases). CDR3 length: 15 residues. Germline V gene sequence: CDR1 MNHEY, CDR2 SMNVEV (reference sequence). Between the trimmed V and J ends, which lost 3 bases and 2 bases, there was a span of 10 bases. CDR3 sequence reads: CASSLYRVNTGELFF. CDR3 nucleotides: TGTGCCAGCAGTTTGTACAGGGTTAACACCGGGGAGCTGTTTTTT.

This clonotype was detected only a few times. This sequence joins TRBV7-9 and TRBJ2-1, with D possibly being TRBD1 or TRBD2 (6 bases each). V lost 5 bases, J lost 2 bases, and 16 bases lay in between. Per germline, CDR1 SEHNR and CDR2 FQNEAQ (reference sequence). CDR3 size: 16 residues. CDR3 coding DNA: TGTGCCAGCAGCCCTCTTGGAGGGGGTACCTACAATGAGCAGTTCTTC. It is translated as CASSPLGGGTYNEQFF.

As to this clonotype: A read error may explain this, as a much larger clone is one base away. The chain couples TRBV4-3 to TRBJ2-7, with 7 nucleotides matching TRBD1. With V trimmed by 2 bases and J by 4 bases, 11 bases remained unmatched. This CDR3 comprises 16 residues. The germline V gene encodes CDR1 LGHNA and CDR2 YSLEER. The CDR3, as DNA: TGCGCCAGCAGCCAACACCTCGACAGGGAGTTGTACGAGCAGTACTTC. This codes for CASSQHLDRELYEQYF.

V is TRBV9 and J is TRBJ1-2; D ambiguous. The V gene's germline CDR1 is SGDLS and CDR2 YYNGEE. CDR3 length: 16 amino acids. The V end lost 0 bases, the J end lost 4 bases, and 16 bases lay between the germline ends. CDR3 amino acids: CASSVALNRASYGYTF. CDR3 DNA sequence: TGTGCCAGCAGCGTAGCTCTGAACCGCGCCAGCTATGGCTACACCTTC.

This clonotype has only a few counts. This chain uses TRBV4-1 with TRBJ1-1; D gene ambiguous. Trimming took off 0 bases at V and 4 bases at J, with 12 bases between the two ends. There are 15 residues in the CDR3. In germline, CDR1 is MGHRA, CDR2 YSYEKL. The CDR3 coding sequence is TGCGCCAGCAGCCAAGATAGGCGTGGGTTCACTGAAGCTTTCTTT. Amino acids: CASSQDRRGFTEAFF.

The rearrangement uses TRBV19 and TRBJ2-1; no reliable D call. The CDR3 totals 17 residues. The germline V and J ends were trimmed by 5 bases and 2 bases, with 19 bases remaining between them. Germline V gene data show CDR1 as LNHDA and CDR2 as SQIVND (reference sequence). CDR3 coding DNA: TGTGCCAGTAGTCCCGGTCCCGGAGTGGGCACCTACAATGAGCAGTTCTTC. This translates into CASSPGPGVGTYNEQFF. The whole variable domain, filled in from reference TRBV19 and TRBJ2-1, reads DGGITQSPKYLFRKEGQNVTLSCEQNLNHDAMYWYRQDPGQGLRLIYYSQIVNDFQKGDIAEGYSVSREKKESFPLTVTSAQKNPTAFYLCASSPGPGVGTYNEQFFGPGTRLTVL.

This clonotype was detected a few times. The chain uses TRBV6-1 and TRBJ1-5; a possible D gene is TRBD1 (5 bases). CDR1 is MNHNS, CDR2 SASEGT, per germline. CDR3 length equals 15 residues. Trimming took off 3 bases at V and 3 bases at J, with 12 bases between the two ends. The CDR3 region is CASSEGQVPNQPQHF. The CDR3 DNA sequence: TGTGCCAGCAGTGAGGGGCAGGTACCCAATCAGCCCCAGCATTTT.

The chain couples TRBV5-4 to TRBJ2-3, with D unclear. V was trimmed by 1 base and J by 2 bases, leaving 8 bases between them. The CDR3 totals 14 residues. Germline CDR1 is SGHNT and CDR2 is YYREEE (reference sequence). CDR3 loop: CASSLPASTDTQYF. CDR3 DNA: TGTGCCAGCAGCTTGCCAGCTTCCACAGATACGCAGTATTTT.

This clonotype was counted at least ten times. The CDR3: CASSLFGDSYSPLHF. CDR3 in DNA: TGTGCCAGCAGCTTATTTGGGGACAGTTATTCACCCCTCCACTTT. The chain links TRBV7-2 to TRBJ1-6; 7 bases match TRBD1. This CDR3 contains 15 residues. Germline V CDR1 and CDR2: SGHTA, FQGNSA. The J segment lost 8 bases and the V segment lost 2 bases, leaving 6 bases of the junction unmatched.

As concerns this clonotype: The junction departs from germline at one end; a sequencing error may be responsible. In nucleotides, the CDR3 is TGTGCCACCAGTGCTCCGAGCGCGTCGGGGGACTCGCTCTATGGCTACAACTTC. Its protein is CATSAPSASGDSLYGYNF. V and J are TRBV24-1 and TRBJ1-2; a weak D match, TRBD1 (5 bases). The CDR3 has 18 residues. CDR1 is KGHDR and CDR2 is SFDVKD in the germline V gene.

This clonotype was counted between two and nine times. J is TRBJ1-4 and V is TRBV18; D possibly corresponds to TRBD1 (5 bases). Germline assignment: CDR1 KGHSH and CDR2 LQKENI. This CDR3 is built from 15 residues. V lost 1 base and J lost 6, with 12 bases in between. For the CDR3, the DNA is TGTGCCAGCTCACCACAGGGGAATCTTGATGAAAAACTGTTTTTT. This codes for CASSPQGNLDEKLFF.